The 13 T cell receptor beta chains below were found in one sample sequenced in a study of early T cells in non-severe SARS-CoV-2 infection. TCRdb reprocessed the 5' RACE reads via MiXCR and lists one record per CDR3 protein. The data contain some 50,000 distinct CDR3 sequences, 3.5% to 4.5% of them singletons. Sequencing was performed on whole blood. The receptors derive from an adult who was a healthcare worker with PCR-confirmed SARS-CoV-2 infection or an uninfected control (not recorded which).

The chain joins TRBV5-1 to TRBJ1-1; 9 nucleotides line up with TRBD1. Germline V gene lookup returns CDR1 SGHRS and CDR2 YFSETQ. V trimming: 2 bases; J trimming: 0 bases; junction bases outside the gene matches: 5. The CDR3 is 16 amino acids. The CDR3: CASSFRTGEMNTEAFF. CDR3 nucleotide sequence: TGCGCCAGCAGCTTCCGGACAGGGGAGATGAACACTGAAGCTTTCTTT.

This clonotype was recorded a few times. The V and J genes are TRBV24-1 and TRBJ2-1, with D tentatively TRBD1 (6 bases). Looked up from germline, CDR1 is KGHDR and CDR2 is SFDVKD. V lost 4 bases and J lost 4, with 10 bases in between. CDR3 length equals 14 residues. CDR3 bases: TGTGCCACCAGTGACCCGGACAGATACAATGAGCAGTTCTTC. As protein: CATSDPDRYNEQFF.

This clonotype was seen ten or more times. The chain carries TRBV29-1 and TRBJ1-1, with D perhaps matching TRBD1 (5 bases). Per the germline V gene, CDR1 is SQVTM and CDR2 is ANQGSEA. This CDR3 is 13 amino acids long. V gave up 8 bases and J gave up 1 base, with 14 bases separating them. In nucleotides, the CDR3 is TGCAGCTCCATATTGACAGCGAACACTGAAGCTTTCTTT. The encoded protein is CSSILTANTEAFF.

This clonotype has ten or more counts. The chain recombines TRBV6-6 with TRBJ2-7; D perhaps matches TRBD2 (5 bases). From germline, CDR1 is MNHNY and CDR2 SVGAGI (reference sequence). This CDR3 is 15 amino acids long. Between the trimmed V and J ends, which lost 3 bases and 1 base, there was a span of 13 bases. In DNA, the CDR3 is TGTGCCAGCAGTTATAGTCAGCGGTTTTCCTACGAGCAGTACTTC. This gives the protein CASSYSQRFSYEQYF.

This clonotype was picked up a small number of times. The chain carries TRBV5-6 and TRBJ2-7; tentatively, D is TRBD1 (5 bases). The CDR3 spans 15 residues. In germline, CDR1 is SGHDT, CDR2 YYEEEE. Deletions cut 3 bases from V and 0 bases from J, with 13 bases between. This chain's CDR3 is CASSSLGRISYEQYF. DNA of the CDR3: TGTGCCAGCAGCTCCCTGGGGCGGATCTCCTACGAGCAGTACTTC. Combining the CDR3 with reference TRBV5-6 and TRBJ2-7 gives the whole variable domain DAGVTQSPTHLIKTRGQQVTLRCSPKSGHDTVSWYQQALGQGPQFIFQYYEEEERQRGNFPDRFSGHQFPNYSSELNVNALLLGDSALYLCASSSLGRISYEQYFGPGTRLTVT.

As regards this clonotype: The junction shows a germline mismatch at one end, possibly a read error. The CDR3 protein is CASSAGQSYEQCF. In DNA, the CDR3 is TGTGCCAGCAGTGCGGGACAGTCCTACGAGCAGTGCTTC. This chain uses TRBV2 with TRBJ2-7; 7 nucleotides match TRBD1. Looked up from germline, CDR1 is SNHLY and CDR2 is FYNNEI. The CDR3 totals 13 residues.

This clonotype has at least ten counts. The CDR3 reads CATSRGLYTSSGNTIYF. The CDR3 bases are TGTGCCACCAGCAGAGGACTATACACTAGCTCTGGAAACACCATATATTTT. This chain uses TRBV15 with TRBJ1-3; D is undetermined. The CDR3 is 17 residues long. V was trimmed by 1 base and J by 0 bases, leaving 13 bases between them. Germline CDR1 and CDR2: LNHNV and YYDKDF (reference sequence).

This clonotype occurred many times. The V gene is TRBV7-8, the J gene TRBJ2-5, with D tentatively TRBD1 or TRBD2 (7 bases each). Germline loops: CDR1 SGHVS, CDR2 FQNEAQ. The CDR3 is 15 amino acids. Between the trimmed V and J ends, which lost 7 bases and 7 bases, there was a span of 22 bases. CDR3: CASNLRQGPGGTQYF. The DNA for the CDR3 is TGTGCCAGCAACCTACGACAGGGACCGGGGGGGACCCAGTACTTC.

This clonotype was seen at least ten times. Here the CDR3 DNA reads TGTGCCAGCAGTTGGGCAGAGGGCGAGCAGTACTTC. Its protein is CASSWAEGEQYF. V and J are TRBV7-2 and TRBJ2-7; weak D call: TRBD2 (5 bases). Trimming pared 6 bases from V and 6 bases from J, leaving 12 bases between. Germline-derived CDR1 and CDR2 are SGHTA and FQGNSA. The CDR3 runs 12 residues.

This clonotype was seen at least ten times. The V gene is TRBV24-1, the J gene TRBJ1-5; D might be TRBD1 (5 bases). V lost 2 bases to trimming and J lost 4 bases, with 11 bases between them. Germline lookup yields CDR1 KGHDR and CDR2 SFDVKD. The CDR3 is 15 residues long. The CDR3 DNA reads as TGTGCCACCAGTGATTATATCGGGGCAAATCAGCCCCAGCATTTT. This codes for CATSDYIGANQPQHF.

This clonotype has a count of ten or more. V and J are TRBV6-5 and TRBJ1-4; maybe TRBD1 (6 bases). Between the trimmed V and J ends, which lost 6 bases and 4 bases, there was a span of 18 bases. The CDR3 has 16 residues. In germline, CDR1 is MNHEY, CDR2 SVGAGI. As DNA, the CDR3 is TGTGCCAGCAGCTCTACGGACAGTTTGAATAATGAAAAACTGTTTTTT. Protein: CASSSTDSLNNEKLFF.

This clonotype appeared many times. The rearrangement uses TRBV14 and TRBJ2-5; 8 bases fit TRBD1. This CDR3 region has 17 residues. Trimming cost V 4 bases and J 0 bases; bases outside gene matches: 10. Looked up from germline, CDR1 is SGHDN and CDR2 is FVKESK. The CDR3: CASSPRQGLPYQETQYF. CDR3 sequence (DNA): TGTGCCAGCAGCCCCCGACAGGGGCTCCCGTACCAAGAGACCCAGTACTTC.

This clonotype was recorded many times. This chain connects TRBV9 to TRBJ2-1, with 10 nucleotides matching TRBD1. The CDR3 runs 17 residues. Trimming cost V 4 bases and J 7 bases; bases outside gene matches: 14. CDR1 is SGDLS, CDR2 YYNGEE, per germline. The CDR3 spells CASSPRTGTGVVNEQFF. DNA for the CDR3: TGTGCCAGCAGCCCACGAACCGGGACAGGGGTCGTGAATGAGCAGTTCTTC. Drawing the rest from reference TRBV9 and TRBJ2-1, the complete variable domain is DSGVTQTPKHLITATGQRVTLRCSPRSGDLSVYWYQQSLDQGLQFLIQYYNGEERAKGNILERFSAQQFPDLHSELNLSSLELGDSALYFCASSPRTGTGVVNEQFFGPGTRLTVL.